The 20 T cell receptor beta chains below were found in one sample sequenced in a study of blood T cell repertoires in COVID-19. TCRdb's table, derived via immunoSEQ multiplex PCR, lists solely in-frame clones and lacks some. Of 13,000 or so clones in the sample, 65% to 80% are singletons; the top ten hold about 43%. Sequences were obtained from peripheral blood. The receptors come from a woman of 80 years or more with acute or convalescent COVID-19.

The chain employs TRBV27 and TRBJ2-1; tentative D call: TRBD2 (6 bases). The CDR3 contains 15 residues. Looked up from germline, CDR1 is MNHEY and CDR2 is SMNVEV (reference sequence). The ends were cut back, 2 bases at V and 9 bases at J, with 17 bases in the middle. The CDR3 DNA is TGTGCCAGCAGTTTAAAGCGGGCAGCAGGGAGTGAGCAGTTCTTC. Amino acid sequence: CASSLKRAAGSEQFF.

This chain joins TRBV19 and TRBJ2-7; no clear D. The germline V and J ends were trimmed by 4 bases and 3 bases, with 7 bases remaining between them. The CDR3 runs 12 residues. CDR1 and CDR2 from the germline V gene are LNHDA and SQIVND (reference sequence). As DNA, the CDR3 is TGTGCCAGTAGTACGAGTGGCTACGAGCAGTACTTC. It codes for CASSTSGYEQYF.

The V and J genes are TRBV11-2 and TRBJ2-3; D not resolved. V shed 5 bases and J shed 2 bases, with 2 bases lying between them. The CDR3 extends over 11 amino acids. The germline CDR1 and CDR2 sequences are SGHAT and FQNNGV. The CDR3 nucleotides are TGTGCCAGCAGCCACACAGATACGCAGTATTTT. Its protein is CASSHTDTQYF.

The chain links TRBV3-1 (or the pseudogene TRBV3-2) to TRBJ2-2; D is unresolved. Trimming stripped 1 base from V and 4 bases from J, with 7 bases between. The CDR3 runs to 14 residues. Germline V gives CDR1 LGHDT, CDR2 YNNKEL (reference sequence). CDR3 residues: CASSQVRVTGELFF. In nucleotides, the CDR3 is TGTGCCAGCAGCCAAGTTCGGGTCACCGGGGAGCTGTTTTTT.

The chain recombines TRBV15 with TRBJ1-4, with 11 positions matching TRBD1. Trimming took 6 bases from V and 3 from J; bases not matched to a gene: 9. The CDR3 spans 17 residues. Germline V gene lookup returns CDR1 LNHNV and CDR2 YYDKDF (reference sequence). CDR3 sequence: CATRRDRGNYANEKLFF. The CDR3 DNA reads as TGTGCCACCAGAAGGGACAGGGGGAATTATGCTAATGAAAAACTGTTTTTT.

V is TRBV10-3 and J is TRBJ2-3; 13 nucleotides agree with TRBD2. After removal of 7 bases from V and 0 bases from J, the junction contained 4 bases not matched to a gene. This CDR3 is built from 16 residues. Germline CDR1 ENHRY, CDR2 SYGVKD. The CDR3 DNA reads TGTGCCATCAAGGGGACTAGCGGGGATAGCACAGATACGCAGTATTTT. Encoded protein: CAIKGTSGDSTDTQYF.

This chain connects TRBV6-5 to TRBJ2-1; TRBD1 agrees at 11 bases. Germline-derived CDR1 and CDR2 are MNHEY and SVGAGI. J lost 5 bases, V lost 1 base, and 4 bases had no gene match. The CDR3 length is 16 residues. CDR3 sequence (DNA): TGTGCCAGCAGTTACTACCGGGACAGGGGGGACAATGAGCAGTTCTTC. Translating gives CASSYYRDRGDNEQFF.

The V and J genes are TRBV5-5 and TRBJ1-4; a weak D match, TRBD1 (5 bases). Trimming shortened V by 2 bases and J by 6 bases, and 17 bases separated the two germline ends. CDR3 length equals 16 residues. The germline V gene has CDR1 SGHKS and CDR2 YYEKEE (reference sequence). CDR3 bases: TGTGCCAGCAGCTTATTTTTGGGCAGGGTCTATGAAAAACTGTTTTTT. Translated: CASSLFLGRVYEKLFF.

The genes are TRBV5-1 and TRBJ2-5; D is unresolved. This CDR3 comprises 13 residues. Looked up from germline, CDR1 is SGHRS and CDR2 is YFSETQ. Trimming took off 0 bases at V and 5 bases at J, with 8 bases between the two ends. CDR3: CASSLAISETQYF. The CDR3 nucleotides are TGCGCCAGCAGCTTGGCTATAAGTGAGACCCAGTACTTC.

This chain joins TRBV10-3 and TRBJ1-4; possibly TRBD1 for D (5 bases). The CDR3 runs to 14 residues. The germline V gene has CDR1 ENHRY and CDR2 SYGVKD. V gave up 6 bases and J gave up 3 bases, with 11 bases separating them. The CDR3 bases are TGTGCCATCAGCCCGGGACTGCCTAATGAAAAACTGTTTTTT. Translated: CAISPGLPNEKLFF.

This clone was picked up one time. The chain is built from TRBV7-2 and TRBJ1-1, with D perhaps TRBD1 (5 bases). This CDR3 has 13 residues. Trimming removed 5 bases at V and 1 base at J, with 8 bases between. Germline V gene lookup returns CDR1 SGHTA and CDR2 FQGNSA. The CDR3 coding sequence is TGTGCCAGCAGCCGCGACAGGAACACTGAAGCTTTCTTT. Translating gives CASSRDRNTEAFF.

The chain has TRBV29-1 and TRBJ1-1; 7 bases are shared with TRBD1. Germline loops: CDR1 SQVTM, CDR2 ANQGSEA. This CDR3 contains 14 residues. Trimming took 4 bases from V and 1 from J; bases not matched to a gene: 6. CDR3 amino acids: CSVVGGARNTEAFF. For the CDR3, the DNA is TGCAGCGTTGTAGGGGGCGCCCGGAACACTGAAGCTTTCTTT.

The CDR3 region is CASGVDRGETQYF. CDR3 in DNA: TGTGCTAGTGGTGTGGACAGGGGTGAGACCCAGTACTTC. This chain connects TRBV12-5 to TRBJ2-5; 9 bases agree with TRBD1. This CDR3 is 13 amino acids long. Losses at the gene ends were 5 bases for V and 5 bases for J; bases not matched to a gene: 3. The V gene's germline CDR1 is LGHNT and CDR2 FRNRAP.

The chain links TRBV5-1 to TRBJ1-4; maybe TRBD1 (6 bases). Germline-derived CDR1 and CDR2 are SGHRS and YFSETQ. The CDR3 covers 14 residues. V was pared by 4 bases and J by 8 bases, with 15 bases between. The DNA of the CDR3 is TGCGCCAGCAGCCAACAGGGTGGATGGGAAAAACTGTTTTTT. It translates to CASSQQGGWEKLFF.

The gene calls are TRBV5-1 and TRBJ1-3, with TRBD1 identical over 7 bases. With V trimmed by 4 bases and J by 2 bases, 3 bases remained unmatched. Germline CDR1 SGHRS, CDR2 YFSETQ. CDR3 size: 14 residues. The chain's CDR3 is CASSPGQPGNTIYF. CDR3 DNA: TGCGCCAGCAGCCCGGGACAGCCTGGAAACACCATATATTTT.

The CDR3 DNA reads TGTGCCAGCAGCTTATCGGGTAGATCTGAAGCTTTCTTT. Its protein is CASSLSGRSEAFF. V usage is TRBV7-9 and J usage is TRBJ1-1; D gene uncertain. Germline CDR1 reads SEHNR; CDR2 reads FQNEAQ (reference sequence). Trimming pared 2 bases from V and 6 bases from J, leaving 10 bases between. The CDR3 runs to 13 residues.

The chain combines TRBV4-1 with TRBJ1-1, with no clear D. The V and J ends lost 2 bases and 5 bases respectively, with 15 bases between them. The CDR3 spans 15 residues. CDR1 and CDR2 from the germline V gene are MGHRA and YSYEKL. CDR3 coding DNA: TGCGCCAGCAGCCAAACCCTCGGGAGAAGGACTGAAGCTTTCTTT. Protein product: CASSQTLGRRTEAFF.

The J gene is TRBJ1-4, the V gene TRBV6-5, with D unclear. This CDR3 is built from 12 residues. Germline CDR1 reads MNHEY; CDR2 reads SVGAGI. With 4 bases removed from V and 6 bases from J, the gap between germline ends came to 6 bases. The CDR3 DNA is TGTGCCAGCAGTTCGCGGGATGAAAAACTGTTTTTT. Translation gives CASSSRDEKLFF.

The V and J genes are TRBV11-3 and TRBJ2-7, with TRBD1 matching over 9 bases. This CDR3 has 17 residues. After removal of 4 bases from V and 2 bases from J, the junction contained 12 bases not matched to a gene. In germline, CDR1 is SGHNT, CDR2 YENEEA. CDR3 amino acids: CASSCMLGTGLTYEQYF. The CDR3, as DNA: TGTGCCAGCAGCTGTATGCTGGGGACAGGGCTCACCTACGAGCAGTACTTC.

This clone is medium-sized. The V call is TRBV7-8, the J call TRBJ2-7; 8 nucleotides align to TRBD1. The CDR3 is 17 amino acids. Germline V gene sequence: CDR1 SGHVS, CDR2 FQNEAQ. V lost 5 bases, J lost 3 bases, and 15 bases stayed unmatched. The CDR3 protein is CASSQHPSGTGIYEQYF. CDR3 in DNA: TGTGCCAGCAGCCAACACCCTTCCGGGACAGGAATCTACGAGCAGTACTTC.